A selection of T cell receptor beta chains follows, all from one sample in a study of control samples from healthy donors and cancer patients. TCRdb's copy holds only in-frame clones and misses some; the assay was immunoSEQ multiplex PCR. The repertoire holds over 100,000 clones, 90% seen once, with about 2.5% in the top ten. Sequencing input: blood. These receptors originate from a man aged 35 to 55 in good health. Both conserved end residues are part of each CDR3. A D gene is named only where the DNA matches it firmly. Not all rows give a size; the values are once, few, many and, for expanded clones, a class.

j_gene: TRBJ2-1
v_gene: TRBV28
abundance: .
d_gene: TRBD2
CDR3aa: CASSGDRGGGYYNEQFF
CDR3nt: TGTGCCAGCAGTGGCGACCGAGGCGGGGGTTATTACAATGAGCAGTTCTTC

j_gene: TRBJ2-5
v_gene: TRBV18
abundance: once
d_gene: TRBD2
CDR3aa: CASSPLYNPTGRGGETQYF
CDR3nt: TGTGCCAGCTCACCCCTATACAACCCGACAGGCCGGGGGGGAGAGACCCAGTACTTC

j_gene: TRBJ1-3
v_gene: TRBV18
abundance: .
d_gene: .
CDR3aa: CASSREGILSSGNTIYF
CDR3nt: TGTGCCAGCTCCAGGGAGGGGATCCTAAGCTCTGGAAACACCATATATTTT

j_gene: TRBJ1-1
v_gene: TRBV12-3/TRBV12-4
abundance: .
d_gene: .
CDR3aa: CASSLQMNTEAFF
CDR3nt: TGTGCCAGCAGTTTACAAATGAACACTGAAGCTTTCTTT

j_gene: TRBJ2-7
v_gene: TRBV4-1
abundance: .
d_gene: TRBD1
CDR3aa: CASSQDPRQGAFEEQYF
CDR3nt: TGCGCCAGCAGCCAAGATCCCCGGCAGGGGGCTTTTGAGGAGCAGTACTTC

j_gene: TRBJ2-5
v_gene: TRBV3-1/TRBV3-2
abundance: .
d_gene: .
CDR3aa: CASSRKLETQYF
CDR3nt: TGTGCCAGCAGCAGGAAATTAGAGACCCAGTACTTC

j_gene: TRBJ2-3
v_gene: TRBV5-4
abundance: .
d_gene: .
CDR3aa: CASSHRRDSNTDTQYF
CDR3nt: TGTGCCAGCAGCCACAGGAGGGACAGTAACACAGATACGCAGTATTTT

j_gene: TRBJ1-1
v_gene: TRBV29-1
abundance: .
d_gene: .
CDR3aa: CSARTAGVATEAFF
CDR3nt: TGCAGCGCCCGAACAGCAGGGGTAGCCACTGAAGCTTTCTTT

j_gene: TRBJ1-4
v_gene: TRBV2
abundance: .
d_gene: .
CDR3aa: CASTAGAMRTNEKLFF
CDR3nt: TGTGCCAGCACTGCGGGGGCCATGAGGACTAATGAAAAACTGTTTTTT

j_gene: TRBJ1-3
v_gene: TRBV28
abundance: .
d_gene: .
CDR3aa: CASSPGGPRNTIYF
CDR3nt: TGTGCCAGCAGTCCCGGGGGGCCCCGAAACACCATATATTTT

j_gene: TRBJ1-2
v_gene: TRBV24-1
abundance: .
d_gene: .
CDR3aa: CATSDPGRGDGYTF
CDR3nt: TGTGCCACCAGTGATCCCGGACGAGGTGATGGCTACACCTTC

j_gene: TRBJ2-5
v_gene: TRBV21-1
abundance: .
d_gene: .
CDR3aa: CASSKKGSGQTQYF
CDR3nt: TGTGCCAGCAGCAAAAAGGGTTCCGGGCAGACCCAGTACTTC

j_gene: TRBJ1-6
v_gene: TRBV24-1
abundance: few
d_gene: .
CDR3aa: CATSVQGSRPNSPLHF
CDR3nt: TGTGCCACCAGTGTCCAGGGATCCCGCCCGAATTCACCCCTCCACTTT

j_gene: TRBJ2-1
v_gene: TRBV4-1
abundance: .
d_gene: TRBD1
CDR3aa: CASSHRDSLDNEQFF
CDR3nt: TGCGCCAGCAGCCACCGGGACAGTCTCGACAATGAGCAGTTCTTC

j_gene: TRBJ1-4
v_gene: TRBV18
abundance: .
d_gene: TRBD1
CDR3aa: CASSPDRVKLFF
CDR3nt: TGTGCCAGCTCACCGGACAGGGTAAAACTGTTTTTT

j_gene: TRBJ2-3
v_gene: TRBV6-5
abundance: .
d_gene: .
CDR3aa: CASARSPLKDTQYF
CDR3nt: TGTGCCAGCGCTCGTTCCCCCCTTAAAGATACGCAGTATTTT

j_gene: TRBJ1-1
v_gene: TRBV5-1
abundance: .
d_gene: .
CDR3aa: CASSSIAPGEAFF
CDR3nt: TGCGCCAGCAGCTCTATTGCACCGGGTGAAGCTTTCTTT

j_gene: TRBJ1-4
v_gene: TRBV14
abundance: .
d_gene: TRBD1
CDR3aa: CASSQADRERGKLFF
CDR3nt: TGTGCCAGCAGCCAAGCGGACAGGGAGAGAGGAAAACTGTTTTTT

j_gene: TRBJ2-1
v_gene: TRBV3-1/TRBV3-2
abundance: .
d_gene: TRBD2
CDR3aa: CASSQDRRLAGGSYNEQFF
CDR3nt: TGTGCCAGCAGCCAAGACCGACGACTAGCGGGGGGTTCCTACAATGAGCAGTTCTTC

j_gene: TRBJ2-1
v_gene: TRBV5-4
abundance: .
d_gene: .
CDR3aa: CASSFGSLGEQFF
CDR3nt: TGTGCCAGCAGCTTCGGCAGTCTAGGAGAGCAGTTCTTC

j_gene: TRBJ1-4
v_gene: TRBV5-4
abundance: .
d_gene: TRBD1
CDR3aa: CASSYGTGGEKLFF
CDR3nt: TGTGCCAGCAGCTACGGGACAGGGGGTGAAAAACTGTTTTTT